One and the same sample provided the 32 T cell receptor beta chains below, sequenced in a study of blood T cell repertoires in COVID-19. TCRdb keeps only in-frame clones here, not all; method: immunoSEQ multiplex PCR. The sample lists tens of thousands of clones; approximately 92% were seen once. The material sequenced was peripheral blood. These receptors were taken from a man aged 55-75 years with active COVID-19.

The chain links TRBV7-8 to TRBJ2-1; tentative D call: TRBD1 (6 bases). CDR1 SGHVS and CDR2 FQNEAQ come from the germline V gene. There are 14 residues in the CDR3. The V and J ends lost 3 bases and 4 bases respectively, with 10 bases between them. Here the CDR3 reads CASSFLGAYNEQFF. In DNA, the CDR3 is TGTGCCAGCAGCTTTTTGGGGGCATACAATGAGCAGTTCTTC.

This clone was seen only once. The chain carries TRBV7-2 and TRBJ2-7, with TRBD2 as a possible D gene (5 bases). Trimming removed 5 bases from V and 0 bases from J, with 11 bases in between. The CDR3 has 14 amino acids. Germline V gene sequence: CDR1 SGHTA, CDR2 FQGNSA. CDR3 DNA sequence: TGTGCCAGCAGCCCAGGACGGGACTCCTACGAGCAGTACTTC. The encoded protein is CASSPGRDSYEQYF.

This clone was detected once. The genes are TRBV24-1 and TRBJ1-4; D may be TRBD1 (5 bases). V was pared by 8 bases and J by 10 bases, with 19 bases between. The CDR3 totals 14 residues. Germline CDR1 reads KGHDR; CDR2 reads SFDVKD. Written as DNA, the CDR3 is TGTGCCACCATAAGGGAGGGGAGGATCGGAAAACTGTTTTTT. Encoded protein: CATIREGRIGKLFF.

The V call is TRBV11-2, the J call TRBJ1-2; D is unclear. The V end lost 1 base, the J end lost 4 bases, and 10 bases lay between the germline ends. From germline, CDR1 is SGHAT and CDR2 FQNNGV. The CDR3 has 14 amino acids. CDR3: CASSLVAGSYGYTF. CDR3 in DNA: TGTGCCAGCAGCTTAGTGGCAGGAAGCTATGGCTACACCTTC.

This clone is a singleton in its sample. The chain carries TRBV5-1 and TRBJ1-4; 11 positions match TRBD1. Germline V lookup: CDR1 SGHRS, CDR2 YFSETQ. CDR3 size: 16 residues. V dropped 4 bases and J dropped 3; count of bases not matched to a gene: 5. The CDR3 protein is CASSAGQGAANEKLFF. The CDR3 DNA sequence: TGCGCCAGCAGCGCCGGACAGGGGGCTGCTAATGAAAAACTGTTTTTT. The whole variable domain, remainder taken from reference TRBV5-1 and TRBJ1-4, is KAGVTQTPRYLIKTRGQQVTLSCSPISGHRSVSWYQQTPGQGLQFLFEYFSETQRNKGNFPGRFSGRQFSNSRSEMNVSTLELGDSALYLCASSAGQGAANEKLFFGSGTQLSVL.

This rearrangement joins TRBV7-8 to TRBJ1-1; D unresolved. CDR3 size: 12 residues. Germline V gene data show CDR1 as SGHVS and CDR2 as FQNEAQ. V was trimmed by 5 bases and J by 3 bases, leaving 7 bases between them. CDR3 loop: CASSNGDTEAFF. In DNA, the CDR3 is TGTGCCAGCAGCAACGGGGACACTGAAGCTTTCTTT. Filled out from reference TRBV7-8 and TRBJ1-1, the complete variable domain reads GAGVSQSPRYKVAKRGQDVALRCDPISGHVSLFWYQQALGQGPEFLTYFQNEAQLDKSGLPSDRFFAERPEGSVSTLKIQRTQQEDSAVYLCASSNGDTEAFFGQGTRLTVV.

V is TRBV7-2 and J is TRBJ2-3; the match to TRBD2 covers 7 bases. This CDR3 comprises 15 residues. Germline V gives CDR1 SGHTA, CDR2 FQGNSA. Trimming at V came to 2 bases and at J to 1 base, leaving 3 bases not matched to a gene. CDR3 DNA sequence: TGTGCCAGCAGCTTAATGGGGGGGGGCACAGATACGCAGTATTTT. It translates to CASSLMGGGTDTQYF.

The chain is built from TRBV7-3 and TRBJ2-7; 7 positions agree with TRBD2. V was pared by 1 base and J by 1 base, with 4 bases of the junction left unmatched. The CDR3 has 15 amino acids. From germline, CDR1 is SGHTA and CDR2 FQGTGA. The CDR3 spells CASSLSGRSSYEQYF. The CDR3 DNA reads as TGTGCCAGCAGCTTAAGCGGGAGAAGTTCCTACGAGCAGTACTTC.

The chain uses TRBV21-1 and TRBJ2-3; TRBD2 is the table's D call, not checked against the DNA. TRBV21-1 is noted as a pseudogene. The CDR3 is 16 residues long. The chain's CDR3 is CASSKGERERTDTQYF. The CDR3 nucleotides are TGTGCCAGCAGCAAAGGGGAGCGGGAGCGCACAGATACGCAGTATTTT.

V gene TRBV5-6 combines with J gene TRBJ1-1, with D possibly matching TRBD1 (5 bases). This CDR3 spans 14 amino acids. The germline CDR1 and CDR2 sequences are SGHDT and YYEEEE. The V gene lost 1 base and the J gene lost 4 bases, with 11 bases spanning the gap. CDR3 sequence reads: CASSLWGLFTEAFF. The CDR3 nucleotides read TGTGCCAGCAGCTTGTGGGGACTTTTCACTGAAGCTTTCTTT.

The chain is built from TRBV27 and TRBJ1-1; D remains unclear. The V end was cut by 2 bases, the J end by 2 bases, with 9 bases between. Germline values: CDR1 MNHEY, CDR2 SMNVEV (reference sequence). The CDR3 consists of 14 residues. Here the CDR3 reads CASSLRGANTEAFF. Here the CDR3 DNA reads TGTGCCAGCAGTTTACGCGGTGCCAACACTGAAGCTTTCTTT.

The J gene is TRBJ2-3, the V gene TRBV18; 10 nucleotides agree with TRBD2. V trimming: 3 bases; J trimming: 6 bases; junction bases outside the gene matches: 6. Germline loops: CDR1 KGHSH, CDR2 LQKENI. This CDR3 has 15 amino acids. CDR3 loop: CASSPEREGRDTQYF. CDR3 sequence (DNA): TGTGCCAGCTCACCTGAGCGGGAGGGCCGGGATACGCAGTATTTT.

This clone showed up just a few times. This chain uses TRBV28 with TRBJ2-7; D is ambiguous. CDR1 is MDHEN and CDR2 is SYDVKM in the germline V gene. V lost 5 bases and J lost 6, with 11 bases in between. The CDR3 is 12 residues long. For the CDR3, the DNA is TGTGCCAGCAGTGGGCTTACCTCCGAGCAGTACTTC. Translation gives CASSGLTSEQYF.

This chain connects TRBV27 to TRBJ2-1; D might be TRBD1 (6 bases). The CDR3 consists of 13 residues. CDR1 is MNHEY, CDR2 SMNVEV, per germline (reference sequence). The V end was cut by 5 bases, the J end by 8 bases, with 13 bases between. CDR3 residues: CASSLTGSHEQFF. The CDR3, as DNA: TGTGCCAGCAGTCTAACAGGGTCCCATGAGCAGTTCTTC.

This chain uses TRBV7-2 with TRBJ2-5; 9 positions agree with TRBD1. V shed 5 bases, J shed 4 bases, and the junction held 5 bases outside the gene matches. The germline gives CDR1 SGHTA, CDR2 FQGNSA. The CDR3 contains 14 residues. The CDR3 spells CASSLQTGGETQYF. In DNA, the CDR3 is TGTGCCAGCAGCCTCCAGACAGGGGGAGAGACCCAGTACTTC.

The V and J genes are TRBV30 and TRBJ2-3; maybe TRBD1 (6 bases). The CDR3 has 16 residues. The germline V gene has CDR1 GTSNPN and CDR2 SVGIG (reference sequence). V shed 0 bases and J shed 2 bases, with 15 bases lying between them. The CDR3 bases are TGTGCCTGGAGTGTCCAAGGGGGTTTTATCACAGATACGCAGTATTTT. Encoded protein: CAWSVQGGFITDTQYF.

The gene calls are TRBV28 and TRBJ2-1, with TRBD2 matching 9 bases. The CDR3 is 16 residues long. The ends lost 5 bases at V and 6 bases at J; junction bases unmatched: 11. Germline V gene lookup returns CDR1 MDHEN and CDR2 SYDVKM. Written as DNA, the CDR3 is TGTGCCAGCAGTCTCCCAGGACTAGCGATTGGCAATGAGCAGTTCTTC. This translates into CASSLPGLAIGNEQFF. Supplemented by reference TRBV28 and TRBJ2-1, the full variable domain reads DVKVTQSSRYLVKRTGEKVFLECVQDMDHENMFWYRQDPGLGLRLIYFSYDVKMKEKGDIPEGYSVSREKKERFSLILESASTNQTSMYLCASSLPGLAIGNEQFFGPGTRLTVL.

This chain uses TRBV7-6 with TRBJ2-1, with TRBD2 matching 7 bases. The CDR3 is 16 residues long. Germline V gives CDR1 SGHVS, CDR2 FNYEAQ. The V segment lost 5 bases and the J segment 3 bases; nucleotides outside the gene matches: 10. The CDR3 region has the DNA TGTGCCAGCAGCGTCGTCCCTAGCGGCCACTACAATGAGCAGTTCTTC. Translating it yields CASSVVPSGHYNEQFF.

The chain couples TRBV7-2 to TRBJ2-7; 8 positions match TRBD2. V lost 5 bases and J lost 4; bases outside the gene matches: 4. The CDR3 runs 13 residues. Germline CDR1 reads SGHTA; CDR2 reads FQGNSA. This chain's CDR3 is CASSPTSVYEQYF. The CDR3 coding sequence is TGTGCCAGCAGCCCGACTAGCGTATACGAGCAGTACTTC.

The gene calls are TRBV5-1 and TRBJ2-3; no definite D call. Germline V gives CDR1 SGHRS, CDR2 YFSETQ. The V end lost 3 bases, the J end lost 2 bases, and 7 bases lay between the germline ends. The CDR3 totals 13 residues. The CDR3 here is CASSSSLTDTQYF. The CDR3 bases are TGCGCCAGCAGCTCCTCCCTCACAGATACGCAGTATTTT.

V gene TRBV28 combines with J gene TRBJ2-1; 9 bases map to TRBD2. Germline V gene lookup returns CDR1 MDHEN and CDR2 SYDVKM. The CDR3 has 15 amino acids. J was trimmed by 4 bases and V by 7 bases; bases with no gene match: 8. The CDR3 reads CASTLTSGLYNEQFF. Written as DNA, the CDR3 is TGTGCCAGCACCCTGACTAGCGGACTTTACAATGAGCAGTTCTTC. Full variable domain (missing parts from reference TRBV28 and TRBJ2-1): DVKVTQSSRYLVKRTGEKVFLECVQDMDHENMFWYRQDPGLGLRLIYFSYDVKMKEKGDIPEGYSVSREKKERFSLILESASTNQTSMYLCASTLTSGLYNEQFFGPGTRLTVL.

The chain joins TRBV6-4 to TRBJ2-3; a weak D match, TRBD1 (5 bases). Germline V CDR1 and CDR2: MRHNA, SNTAGT. This CDR3 is 15 amino acids long. V was cut by 2 bases and J by 1 base, with 10 bases left in between. Here the CDR3 reads CASSDRGFGTDTQYF. The CDR3 DNA reads as TGTGCCAGCAGTGACAGGGGATTTGGCACAGATACGCAGTATTTT.

The genes are TRBV6-2 or TRBV6-3 and TRBJ1-5, with TRBD1 matching 7 bases. CDR1 and CDR2 from the germline V gene are MNHEY and SVGEGT. CDR3 size: 15 residues. With 6 bases clipped from V and 1 base from J, the junction kept 6 bases outside the gene matches. The CDR3 DNA reads as TGTGCCAGCAGCAAGACAGGGTTGAGCAATCAGCCCCAGCATTTT. Protein product: CASSKTGLSNQPQHF.

V gene TRBV19 combines with J gene TRBJ2-1, with 7 bases identical to TRBD2. The CDR3 sequence is 16 residues long. The trim removed 1 base at V and 1 base at J, leaving 4 bases unmatched. From germline, CDR1 is LNHDA and CDR2 SQIVND (reference sequence). As DNA, the CDR3 is TGTGCCAGTAGTATAGCGGGAGGTTGGTCCTACAATGAGCAGTTCTTC. Translation gives CASSIAGGWSYNEQFF.

CDR3 residues: CASSFYRGEQYF. For the CDR3, the DNA is TGTGCCAGCAGCTTTTACAGGGGCGAGCAGTACTTC. The chain has TRBV5-8 and TRBJ2-7; TRBD1 matches at 7 bases. Germline CDR1 is SGHTS and CDR2 is YDEGEE. The CDR3 extends over 12 amino acids. The V segment lost 2 bases and the J segment 6 bases; nucleotides outside the gene matches: 2.

This chain links TRBV5-4 with TRBJ1-1; a possible D gene is TRBD1 (5 bases). Per the germline V gene, CDR1 is SGHNT and CDR2 is YYREEE (reference sequence). This CDR3 region has 13 residues. The V and J ends lost 4 bases and 1 base respectively, with 8 bases between them. The CDR3 bases are TGTGCCAGCAGCGTAACAGGGAACACTGAAGCTTTCTTT. Translation: CASSVTGNTEAFF.

The J gene is TRBJ2-7, the V gene TRBV7-2; no firm D call. V lost 5 bases and J lost 2, with 4 bases in between. This CDR3 has 11 amino acids. Germline V gene sequence: CDR1 SGHTA, CDR2 FQGNSA. The CDR3 DNA follows: TGTGCCAGCAGCAACACCTACGAGCAGTACTTC. Encoded protein: CASSNTYEQYF.

This chain links TRBV21-1 with TRBJ1-5; TRBD1 was called by the table and not checked on the DNA. TRBV21-1 is a recognized pseudogene. The CDR3 contains 17 residues. The CDR3 nucleotides are TGTGCCAGCAGCCCCCCCTGGACAGGGTTGGGCAATCAGCCCCAGCATTTT. Its protein product is CASSPPWTGLGNQPQHF.

V and J are TRBV30 and TRBJ2-7; 9 positions match TRBD2. The CDR3 runs to 20 residues. Germline V gene data show CDR1 as GTSNPN and CDR2 as SVGIG (reference sequence). Trimming cost V 4 bases and J 0 bases; bases outside gene matches: 22. The CDR3 DNA sequence: TGTGCCTGGAATGGTCCCCCATTTATGGGTAGCGGGAGCCCCTCCTACGAGCAGTACTTC. Residues: CAWNGPPFMGSGSPSYEQYF.

The chain couples TRBV4-1 to TRBJ1-5; TRBD1 agrees at 7 bases. The CDR3 has 15 residues. V dropped 5 bases and J dropped 7; count of bases not matched to a gene: 11. CDR1 MGHRA and CDR2 YSYEKL come from the germline V gene. The CDR3 DNA follows: TGCGCCAGCAGCTATAGCGACAGGGTTGGGCAGCCCCAGCATTTT. Its translation: CASSYSDRVGQPQHF.

In its sample, this clone was seen once. The V gene is TRBV7-2, the J gene TRBJ2-7; D gene unclear. This CDR3 is built from 12 residues. Deletions cut 1 base from V and 3 bases from J, with 4 bases between. Germline V CDR1 and CDR2: SGHTA, FQGNSA. CDR3 in amino acids: CASSLVRYEQYF. CDR3 in DNA: TGTGCCAGCAGCTTAGTGCGCTACGAGCAGTACTTC.

V gene TRBV7-9 combines with J gene TRBJ2-7, with D perhaps matching TRBD2 (6 bases). Trimming left V 4 bases short and J 2 bases short, with 12 bases between. Germline CDR1 is SEHNR and CDR2 is FQNEAQ (reference sequence). The CDR3 loop spans 14 amino acids. In nucleotides, the CDR3 is TGTGCCAGCAGCTCGGCGGGAAACACCTACGAGCAGTACTTC. Its protein product is CASSSAGNTYEQYF.